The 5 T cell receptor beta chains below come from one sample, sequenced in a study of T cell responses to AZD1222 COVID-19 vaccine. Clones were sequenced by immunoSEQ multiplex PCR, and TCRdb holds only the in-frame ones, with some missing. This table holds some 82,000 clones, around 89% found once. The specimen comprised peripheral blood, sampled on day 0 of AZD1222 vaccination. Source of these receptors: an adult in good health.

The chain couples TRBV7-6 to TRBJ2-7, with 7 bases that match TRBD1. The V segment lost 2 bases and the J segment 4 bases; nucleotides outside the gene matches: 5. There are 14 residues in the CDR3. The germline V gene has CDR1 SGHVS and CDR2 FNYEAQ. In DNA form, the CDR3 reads TGTGCCAGCAGCTTAAGTGACAGGGCGTACGAGCAGTACTTC. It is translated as CASSLSDRAYEQYF.

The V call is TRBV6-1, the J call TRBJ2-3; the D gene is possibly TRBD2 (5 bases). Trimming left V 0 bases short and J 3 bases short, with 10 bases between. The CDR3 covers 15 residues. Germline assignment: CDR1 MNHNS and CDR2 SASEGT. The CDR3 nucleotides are TGTGCCAGCAGTGAAGCCGGGGTGGGGACAGATACGCAGTATTTT. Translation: CASSEAGVGTDTQYF.

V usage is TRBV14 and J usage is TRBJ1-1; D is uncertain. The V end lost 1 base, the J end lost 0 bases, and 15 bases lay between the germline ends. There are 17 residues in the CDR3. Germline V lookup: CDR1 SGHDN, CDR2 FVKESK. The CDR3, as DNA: TGTGCCAGCAGCCAAGCCCCCGCAGCTCTCATGAACACTGAAGCTTTCTTT. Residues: CASSQAPAALMNTEAFF.

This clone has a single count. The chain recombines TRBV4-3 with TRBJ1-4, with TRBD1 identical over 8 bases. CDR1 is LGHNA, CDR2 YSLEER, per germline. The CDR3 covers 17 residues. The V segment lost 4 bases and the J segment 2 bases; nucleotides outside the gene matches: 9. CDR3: CASSPFVDRVTNEKLFF. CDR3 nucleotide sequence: TGCGCCAGCAGCCCATTCGTGGACAGGGTCACTAATGAAAAACTGTTTTTT.

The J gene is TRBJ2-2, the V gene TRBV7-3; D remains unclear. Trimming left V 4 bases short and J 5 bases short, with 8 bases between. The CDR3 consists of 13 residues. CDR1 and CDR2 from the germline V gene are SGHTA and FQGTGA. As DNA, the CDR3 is TGTGCCAGCAGCTCTATCCAGACCGGGGAGCTGTTTTTT. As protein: CASSSIQTGELFF.